These T cell receptor beta chains were read from a single sample in a study of T-cell reconstitution after alpha-beta-depleted transplantation in children. One entry per CDR3 protein, called by TCRdb with MiXCR from the PCR reads. The sample comprises some 110,000 distinct CDR3 sequences, 10% of which are singletons, and roughly a third rests with the top ten. The source was PBMCs, collected before TCRalphabeta/CD19-depleted stem cell transplant. The receptors stem from a boy under 10 years old with acute lymphoblastic leukemia, due to receive a stem cell transplant. The CDR3 runs from the conserved cysteine through the conserved F or W. Each record gives: V gene, D gene, CDR3 length, clone size, J gene, CDR3 protein, CDR3 DNA. The D gene is left open where the match is weak. The listing skips clone size in some rows; elsewhere it reads once, few, many or a size class.

V: TRBV14
D: NA
length: 18
size: NA
J: TRBJ2-1
CDR3: CASSYLVGGFSSYNELFF
DNA: TGTGCCAGCAGCTATCTTGTAGGCGGTTTCAGCTCCTACAATGAGCTGTTCTTC

V: TRBV20-1
D: TRBD1
length: 14
size: NA
J: TRBJ2-7
CDR3: CSAIPGTGWVEQYF
DNA: TGCAGTGCTATACCCGGGACAGGGTGGGTCGAGCAGTACTTC

V: TRBV9
D: TRBD1
length: 14
size: many
J: TRBJ2-7
CDR3: CASSAIDRVGEQYF
DNA: TGTGCCAGCAGCGCAATTGACAGGGTAGGTGAGCAGTACTTC

V: TRBV5-1
D: TRBD1
length: 14
size: few
J: TRBJ2-5
CDR3: CASSWTGGKETQYF
DNA: TGCGCCAGCAGCTGGACAGGGGGTAAAGAGACCCAGTACTTC

V: TRBV5-1
D: NA
length: 14
size: few
J: TRBJ2-5
CDR3: CASSLGSGGETQYF
DNA: TGCGCCAGCAGCTTGGGATCGGGCGGAGAGACCCAGTACTTC

V: TRBV9
D: TRBD1
length: 15
size: NA
J: TRBJ1-5
CDR3: CASSQGTARGESQHF
DNA: TGTGCCAGCAGCCAGGGGACAGCCCGCGGCGAGTCCCAGCATTTT

V: TRBV6-1
D: TRBD2
length: 17
size: many
J: TRBJ2-1
CDR3: CASSEDSSGVKNNEQFF
DNA: TGTGCCAGCAGTGAAGATTCTAGCGGAGTAAAAAACAATGAGCAGTTCTTC

V: TRBV20-1
D: NA
length: 12
size: NA
J: TRBJ1-2
CDR3: CSWARRDYGYTF
DNA: TGCAGTTGGGCGCGAAGAGATTATGGCTACACCTTC

V: TRBV12-3/TRBV12-4
D: NA
length: 13
size: many
J: TRBJ2-1
CDR3: CASSLTRYNEQFF
DNA: TGTGCCAGCAGTTTAACCCGGTACAATGAGCAGTTCTTC

V: TRBV7-8
D: NA
length: 16
size: NA
J: TRBJ2-1
CDR3: CASSPQGQGNYDEQFF
DNA: TGTGCCAGCAGCCCCCAGGGGCAGGGCAACTACGATGAGCAGTTCTTC

V: TRBV7-9
D: NA
length: 14
size: NA
J: TRBJ1-6
CDR3: CASSAGIRDSPLHF
DNA: TGTGCCAGCAGCGCAGGGATTCGAGATTCACCCCTCCACTTT